This paragraph reports one T cell receptor (beta chain). What it binds is not known. TCRdb's table, derived via immunoSEQ multiplex PCR, lists solely in-frame clones and lacks some. The table shows about 1,400 clones, with 40% to 45% occurring only once. Germline assignment: CDR1 SGHTA and CDR2 FQGNSA. V gave up 1 base and J gave up 4 bases; unmatched junction bases: 3. The CDR3 runs 15 residues. The data are from a study of Tregs in tolerant kidney transplant recipients. Study overall: Recipient Tregs were cultured approximately 15 days with activated donor B cells and IL-2.

Study outcomes and limitations: Few patients were studied, so findings need validation in larger groups.

The chain combines TRBV7-2 with TRBJ2-5; TRBD1 matches at 10 bases. The TCR comes from a human donor in good health. The specimen was Tregs from blood grown in culture. The CDR3 reads CASSLEGQGLETQYF. The CDR3 DNA is TGTGCCAGCAGCTTAGAGGGACAGGGGTTAGAGACCCAGTACTTC.